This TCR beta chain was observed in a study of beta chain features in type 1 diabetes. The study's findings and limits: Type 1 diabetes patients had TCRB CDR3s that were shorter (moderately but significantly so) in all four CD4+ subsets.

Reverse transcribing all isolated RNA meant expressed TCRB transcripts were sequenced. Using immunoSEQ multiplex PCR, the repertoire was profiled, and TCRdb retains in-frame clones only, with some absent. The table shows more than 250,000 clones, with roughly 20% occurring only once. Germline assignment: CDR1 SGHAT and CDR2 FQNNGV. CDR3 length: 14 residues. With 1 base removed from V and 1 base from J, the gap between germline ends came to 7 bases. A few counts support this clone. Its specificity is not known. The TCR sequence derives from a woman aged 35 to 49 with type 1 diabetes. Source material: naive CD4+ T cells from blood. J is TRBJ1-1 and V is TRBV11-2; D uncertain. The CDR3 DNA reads TGTGCCAGCAGCTTAGGAGTTCCGAACACTGAAGCTTTCTTT. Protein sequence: CASSLGVPNTEAFF.